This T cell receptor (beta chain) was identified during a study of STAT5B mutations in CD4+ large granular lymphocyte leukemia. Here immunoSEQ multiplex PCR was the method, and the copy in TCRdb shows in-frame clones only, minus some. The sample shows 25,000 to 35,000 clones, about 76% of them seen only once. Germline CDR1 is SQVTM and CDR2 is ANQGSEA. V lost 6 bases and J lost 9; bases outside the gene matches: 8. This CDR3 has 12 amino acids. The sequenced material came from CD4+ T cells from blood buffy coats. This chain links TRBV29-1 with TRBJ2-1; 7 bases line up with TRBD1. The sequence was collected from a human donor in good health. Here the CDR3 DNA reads TGCAGCGTCCGGGACAGTACAAGTGAGCAGTTCTTC. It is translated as CSVRDSTSEQFF.